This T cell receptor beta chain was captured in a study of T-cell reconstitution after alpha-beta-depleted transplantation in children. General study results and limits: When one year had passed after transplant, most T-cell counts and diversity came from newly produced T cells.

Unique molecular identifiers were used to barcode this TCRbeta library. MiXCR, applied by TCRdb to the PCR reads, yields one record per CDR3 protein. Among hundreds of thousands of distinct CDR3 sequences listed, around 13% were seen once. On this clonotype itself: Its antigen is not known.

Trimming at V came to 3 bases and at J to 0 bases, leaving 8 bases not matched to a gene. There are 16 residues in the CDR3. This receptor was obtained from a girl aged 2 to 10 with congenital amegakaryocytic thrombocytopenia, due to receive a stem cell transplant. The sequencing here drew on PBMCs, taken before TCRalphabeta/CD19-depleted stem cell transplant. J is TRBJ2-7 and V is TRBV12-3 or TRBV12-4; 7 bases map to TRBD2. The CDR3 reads CASSLGGGTPSYEQYF. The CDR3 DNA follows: TGTGCCAGCAGTTTGGGGGGGGGGACCCCCTCCTACGAGCAGTACTTC.